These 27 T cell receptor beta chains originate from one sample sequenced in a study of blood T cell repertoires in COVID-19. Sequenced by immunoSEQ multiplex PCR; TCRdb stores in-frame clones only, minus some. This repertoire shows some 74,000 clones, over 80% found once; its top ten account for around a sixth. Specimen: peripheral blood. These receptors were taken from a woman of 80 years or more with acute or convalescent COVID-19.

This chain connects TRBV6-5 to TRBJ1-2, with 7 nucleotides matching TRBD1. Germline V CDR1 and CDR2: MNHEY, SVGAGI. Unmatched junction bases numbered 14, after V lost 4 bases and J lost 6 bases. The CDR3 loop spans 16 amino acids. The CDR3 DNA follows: TGTGCCAGCAGTTCTTGGACAGGTAGAAATGGAAATGGCTACACCTTC. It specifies CASSSWTGRNGNGYTF.

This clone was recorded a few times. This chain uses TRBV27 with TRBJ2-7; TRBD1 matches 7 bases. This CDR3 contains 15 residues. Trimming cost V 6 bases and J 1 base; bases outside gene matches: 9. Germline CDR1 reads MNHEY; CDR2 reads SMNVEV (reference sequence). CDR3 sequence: CASRPTGQRSYEQYF. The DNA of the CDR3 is TGTGCCAGCAGACCGACGGGACAGAGGTCCTACGAGCAGTACTTC.

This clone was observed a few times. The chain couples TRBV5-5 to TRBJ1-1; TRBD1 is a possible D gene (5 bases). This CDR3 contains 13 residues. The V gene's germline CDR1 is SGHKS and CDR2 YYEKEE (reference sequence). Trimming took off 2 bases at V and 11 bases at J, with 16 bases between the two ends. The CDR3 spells CASSFPGDSLAFF. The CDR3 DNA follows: TGTGCCAGCAGCTTCCCGGGGGACTCTCTTGCTTTCTTT.

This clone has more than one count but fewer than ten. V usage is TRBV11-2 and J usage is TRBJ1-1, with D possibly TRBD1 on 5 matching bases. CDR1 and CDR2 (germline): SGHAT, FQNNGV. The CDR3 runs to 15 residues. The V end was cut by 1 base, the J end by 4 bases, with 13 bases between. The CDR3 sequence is CASSLVVGRATEAFF. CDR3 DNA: TGTGCCAGCAGCTTAGTTGTGGGGCGAGCCACTGAAGCTTTCTTT.

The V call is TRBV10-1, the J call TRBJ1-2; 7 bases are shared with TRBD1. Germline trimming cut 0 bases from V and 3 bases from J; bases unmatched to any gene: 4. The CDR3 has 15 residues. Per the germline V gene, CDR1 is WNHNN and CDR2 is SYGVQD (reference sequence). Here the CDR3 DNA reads TGCGCCAGCAGTGAGTCTCCAGGGGGAGACTATGGCTACACCTTC. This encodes CASSESPGGDYGYTF.

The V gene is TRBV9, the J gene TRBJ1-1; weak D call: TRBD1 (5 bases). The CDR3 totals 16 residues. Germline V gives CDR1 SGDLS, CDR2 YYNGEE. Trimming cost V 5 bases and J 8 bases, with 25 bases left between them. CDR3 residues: CASSVSSSGTPEEAFF. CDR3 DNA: TGTGCCAGCAGTGTTTCTTCTTCTGGGACTCCCGAGGAAGCTTTCTTT.

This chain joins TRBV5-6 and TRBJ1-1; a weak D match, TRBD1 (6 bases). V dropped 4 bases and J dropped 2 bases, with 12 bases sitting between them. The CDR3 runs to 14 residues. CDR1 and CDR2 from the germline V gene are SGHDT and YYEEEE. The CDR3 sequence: CASSRWGRNTEAFF. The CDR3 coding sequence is TGTGCCAGCAGCCGTTGGGGGCGCAACACTGAAGCTTTCTTT.

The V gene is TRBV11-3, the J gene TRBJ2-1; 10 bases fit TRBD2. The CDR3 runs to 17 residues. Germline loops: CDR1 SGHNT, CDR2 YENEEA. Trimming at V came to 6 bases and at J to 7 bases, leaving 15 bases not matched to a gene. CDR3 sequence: CASRPFELAGGGNEQFF. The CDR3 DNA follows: TGTGCCAGCAGACCCTTCGAGTTAGCGGGAGGCGGAAATGAGCAGTTCTTC. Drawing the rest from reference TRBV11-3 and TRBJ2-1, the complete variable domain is EAGVVQSPRYKIIEKKQPVAFWCNPISGHNTLYWYLQNLGQGPELLIRYENEEAVDDSQLPKDRFSAERLKGVDSTLKIQPAELGDSAVYLCASRPFELAGGGNEQFFGPGTRLTVL.

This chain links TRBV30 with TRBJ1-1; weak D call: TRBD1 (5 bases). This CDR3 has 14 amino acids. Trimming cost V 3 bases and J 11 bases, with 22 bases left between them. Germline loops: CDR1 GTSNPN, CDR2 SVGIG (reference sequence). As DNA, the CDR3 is TGTGCCTGGAGGGAGACAGTAGGGCGGAGCGGGGCTTTCTTT. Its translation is CAWRETVGRSGAFF. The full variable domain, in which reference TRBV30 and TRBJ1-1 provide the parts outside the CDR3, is SQTIHQWPATLVQPVGSPLSLECTVEGTSNPNLYWYRQAAGRGLQLLFYSVGIGQISSEVPQNLSASRPQDRQFILSSKKLLLSDSGFYLCAWRETVGRSGAFFGQGTRLTVV.

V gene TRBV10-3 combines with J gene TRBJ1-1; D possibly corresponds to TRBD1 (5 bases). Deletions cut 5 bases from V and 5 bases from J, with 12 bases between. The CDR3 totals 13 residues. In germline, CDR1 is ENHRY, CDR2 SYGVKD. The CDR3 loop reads CAISYSGGTEAFF. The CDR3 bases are TGTGCCATCAGTTACAGCGGGGGAACTGAAGCTTTCTTT.

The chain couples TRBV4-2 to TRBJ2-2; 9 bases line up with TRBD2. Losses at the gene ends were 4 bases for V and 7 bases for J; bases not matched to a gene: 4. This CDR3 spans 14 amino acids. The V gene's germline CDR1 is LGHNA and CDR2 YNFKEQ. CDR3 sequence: CASSPGLAFGELFF. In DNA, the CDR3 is TGTGCCAGCAGCCCGGGACTAGCCTTCGGGGAGCTGTTTTTT.

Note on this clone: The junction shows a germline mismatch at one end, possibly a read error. The CDR3 nucleotides are TGCTCTTTAGGGGGAGACGCAAGGGAGACCCAGTACTTC. Translated: CSLGGDARETQYF. The chain is built from TRBV10-3 and TRBJ2-5; D may be TRBD1 (6 bases). The length of the CDR3 is 13 residues. The germline V gene has CDR1 ENHRY and CDR2 SYGVKD.

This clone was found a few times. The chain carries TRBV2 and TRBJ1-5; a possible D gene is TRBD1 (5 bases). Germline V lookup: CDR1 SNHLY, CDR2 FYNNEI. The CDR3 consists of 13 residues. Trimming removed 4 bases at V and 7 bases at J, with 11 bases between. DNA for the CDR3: TGTGCCAGCAGTGGAGACAGTCAACAGCCCCAGCATTTT. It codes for CASSGDSQQPQHF.

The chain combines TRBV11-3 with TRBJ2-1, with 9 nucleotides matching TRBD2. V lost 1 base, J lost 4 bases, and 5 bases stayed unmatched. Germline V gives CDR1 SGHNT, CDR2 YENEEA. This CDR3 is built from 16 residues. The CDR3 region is CASSLGVAGDYNEQFF. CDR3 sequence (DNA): TGTGCCAGCAGCTTAGGGGTAGCGGGGGATTACAATGAGCAGTTCTTC.

The CDR3 coding sequence is TGTGCCAGCAGCCCCTCCGGGACAGGGCGGAACATTCAGTACTTC. Residues: CASSPSGTGRNIQYF. The rearrangement joins TRBV4-2 to TRBJ2-4; the match to TRBD1 covers 9 bases. In germline, CDR1 is LGHNA, CDR2 YNFKEQ. CDR3 length equals 15 residues. V shed 4 bases and J 7 bases; nucleotides not matched to a gene: 8.

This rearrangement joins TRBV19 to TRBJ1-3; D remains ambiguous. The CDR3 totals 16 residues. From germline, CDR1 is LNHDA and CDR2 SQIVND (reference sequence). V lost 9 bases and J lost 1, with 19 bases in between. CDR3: CASYRVSAGSGNTIYF. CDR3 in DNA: TGTGCCAGCTACCGGGTCTCCGCGGGGTCTGGAAACACCATATATTTT.

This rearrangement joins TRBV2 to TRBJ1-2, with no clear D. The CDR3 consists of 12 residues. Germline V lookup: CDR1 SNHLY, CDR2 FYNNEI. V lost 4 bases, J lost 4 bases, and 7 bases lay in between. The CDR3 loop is CASSASSYGYTF. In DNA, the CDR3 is TGTGCCAGCAGTGCCTCCAGCTATGGCTACACCTTC.

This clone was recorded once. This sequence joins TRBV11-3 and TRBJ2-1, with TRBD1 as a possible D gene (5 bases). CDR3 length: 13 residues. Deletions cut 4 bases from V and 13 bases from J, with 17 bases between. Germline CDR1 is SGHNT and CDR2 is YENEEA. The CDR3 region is CASSSGMTVIQFF. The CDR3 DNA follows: TGTGCCAGCAGCTCAGGAATGACAGTTATACAGTTCTTC.

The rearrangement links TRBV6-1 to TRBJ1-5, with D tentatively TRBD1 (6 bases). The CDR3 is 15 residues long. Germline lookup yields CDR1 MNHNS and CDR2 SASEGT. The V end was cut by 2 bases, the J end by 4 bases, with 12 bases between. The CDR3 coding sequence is TGTGCCAGCAGTGAAACAGGGATGGAGAATCAGCCCCAGCATTTT. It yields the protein CASSETGMENQPQHF.

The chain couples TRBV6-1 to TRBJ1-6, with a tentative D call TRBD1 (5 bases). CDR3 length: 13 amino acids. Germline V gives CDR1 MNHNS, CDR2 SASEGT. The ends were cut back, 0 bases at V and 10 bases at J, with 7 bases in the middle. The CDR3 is CASSEARGSPLHF. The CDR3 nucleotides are TGTGCCAGCAGTGAAGCGCGGGGGTCACCCCTCCACTTT.

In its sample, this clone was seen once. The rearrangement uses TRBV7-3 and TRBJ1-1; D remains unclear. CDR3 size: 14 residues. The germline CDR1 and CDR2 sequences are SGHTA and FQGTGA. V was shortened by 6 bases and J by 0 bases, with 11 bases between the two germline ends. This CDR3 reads CASRTSGVNTEAFF. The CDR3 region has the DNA TGTGCCAGCAGGACTAGTGGGGTGAACACTGAAGCTTTCTTT. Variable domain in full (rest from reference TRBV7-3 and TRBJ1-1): GAGVSQTPSNKVTEKGKYVELRCDPISGHTALYWYRQSLGQGPEFLIYFQGTGAADDSGLPNDRFFAVRPEGSVSTLKIQRTERGDSAVYLCASRTSGVNTEAFFGQGTRLTVV.

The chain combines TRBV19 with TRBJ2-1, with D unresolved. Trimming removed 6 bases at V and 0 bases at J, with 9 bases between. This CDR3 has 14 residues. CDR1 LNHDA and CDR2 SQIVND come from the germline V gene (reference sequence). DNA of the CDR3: TGTGCCAGTAGAAGAGGCGGCTCCTACAATGAGCAGTTCTTC. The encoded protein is CASRRGGSYNEQFF.

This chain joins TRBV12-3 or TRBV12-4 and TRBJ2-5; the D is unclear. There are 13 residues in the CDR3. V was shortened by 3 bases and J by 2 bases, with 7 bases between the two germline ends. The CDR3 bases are TGTGCCAGCAGTTTGTGGCTTCAAGAGACCCAGTACTTC. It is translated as CASSLWLQETQYF.

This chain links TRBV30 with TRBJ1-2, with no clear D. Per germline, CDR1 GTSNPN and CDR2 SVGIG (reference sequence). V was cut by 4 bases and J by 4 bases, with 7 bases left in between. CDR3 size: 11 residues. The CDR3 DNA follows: TGTGCCTGGAAACGCGCCTATGGCTACACCTTC. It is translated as CAWKRAYGYTF. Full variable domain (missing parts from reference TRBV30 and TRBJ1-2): SQTIHQWPATLVQPVGSPLSLECTVEGTSNPNLYWYRQAAGRGLQLLFYSVGIGQISSEVPQNLSASRPQDRQFILSSKKLLLSDSGFYLCAWKRAYGYTFGSGTRLTVV.

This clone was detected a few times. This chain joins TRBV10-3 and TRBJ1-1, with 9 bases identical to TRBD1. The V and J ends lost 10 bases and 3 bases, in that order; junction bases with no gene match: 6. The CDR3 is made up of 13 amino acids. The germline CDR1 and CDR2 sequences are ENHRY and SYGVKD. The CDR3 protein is CASGDRVDTEAFF. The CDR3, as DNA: TGTGCCAGTGGGGACAGGGTTGACACTGAAGCTTTCTTT.

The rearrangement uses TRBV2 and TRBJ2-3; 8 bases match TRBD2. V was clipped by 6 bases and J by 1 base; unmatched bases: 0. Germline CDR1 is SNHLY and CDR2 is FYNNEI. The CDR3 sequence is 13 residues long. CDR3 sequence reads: CASRTSGTDTQYF. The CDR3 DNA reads TGTGCCAGCAGGACTAGCGGCACAGATACGCAGTATTTT.

CDR3 nucleotides: TGTGCCAGCAGTGAATCGGGGGGCTCTGGAAACACCATATATTTT. This gives the protein CASSESGGSGNTIYF. V usage is TRBV2 and J usage is TRBJ1-3; perhaps TRBD1 as D (5 bases). The germline gives CDR1 SNHLY, CDR2 FYNNEI. Trimming removed 2 bases at V and 0 bases at J, with 8 bases between. This CDR3 is 15 amino acids long.